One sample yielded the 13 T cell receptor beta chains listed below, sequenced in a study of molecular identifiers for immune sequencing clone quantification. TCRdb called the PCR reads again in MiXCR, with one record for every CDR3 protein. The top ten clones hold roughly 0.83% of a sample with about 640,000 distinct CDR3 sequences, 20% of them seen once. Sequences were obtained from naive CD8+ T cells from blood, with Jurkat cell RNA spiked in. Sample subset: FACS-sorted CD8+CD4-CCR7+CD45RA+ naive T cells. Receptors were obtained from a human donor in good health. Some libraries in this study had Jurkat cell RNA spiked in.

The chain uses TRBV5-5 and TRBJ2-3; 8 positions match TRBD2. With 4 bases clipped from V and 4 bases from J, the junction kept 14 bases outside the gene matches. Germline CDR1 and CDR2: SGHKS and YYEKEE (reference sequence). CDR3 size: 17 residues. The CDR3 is CASSPPRGGAYADTQYF. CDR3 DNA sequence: TGTGCCAGCAGCCCCCCTCGGGGGGGGGCTTACGCAGATACGCAGTATTTT. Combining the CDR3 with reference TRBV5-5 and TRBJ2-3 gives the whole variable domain DAGVTQSPTHLIKTRGQQVTLRCSPISGHKSVSWYQQVLGQGPQFIFQYYEKEERGRGNFPDRFSARQFPNYSSELNVNALLLGDSALYLCASSPPRGGAYADTQYFGPGTRLTVL.

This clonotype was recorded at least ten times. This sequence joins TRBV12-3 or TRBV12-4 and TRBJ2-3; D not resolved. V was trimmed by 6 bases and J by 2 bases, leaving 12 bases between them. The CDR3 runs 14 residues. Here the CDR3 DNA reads TGTGCCAGCAGGCCCCAAGGATTCACAGATACGCAGTATTTT. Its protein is CASRPQGFTDTQYF.

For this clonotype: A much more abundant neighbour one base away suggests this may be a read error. DNA of the CDR3: TGTGCCAGCAGTGAAGGGACTAGCTCCTACAATGAGCAGTCCTTC. Residues: CASSEGTSSYNEQSF. This chain connects TRBV2 to TRBJ2-1; 8 nucleotides line up with TRBD2. The CDR3 is made up of 15 amino acids. Germline CDR1 SNHLY, CDR2 FYNNEI.

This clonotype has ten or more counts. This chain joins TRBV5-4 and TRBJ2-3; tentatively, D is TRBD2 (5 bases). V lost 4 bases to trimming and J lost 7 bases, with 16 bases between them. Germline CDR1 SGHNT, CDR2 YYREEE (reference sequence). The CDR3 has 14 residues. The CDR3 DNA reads TGTGCCAGCAGCGAGGGCCTTACAGCAAATACGCAGTATTTT. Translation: CASSEGLTANTQYF. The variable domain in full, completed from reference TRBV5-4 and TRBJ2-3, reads ETGVTQSPTHLIKTRGQQVTLRCSSQSGHNTVSWYQQALGQGPQFIFQYYREEENGRGNFPPRFSGLQFPNYSSELNVNALELDDSALYLCASSEGLTANTQYFGPGTRLTVL.

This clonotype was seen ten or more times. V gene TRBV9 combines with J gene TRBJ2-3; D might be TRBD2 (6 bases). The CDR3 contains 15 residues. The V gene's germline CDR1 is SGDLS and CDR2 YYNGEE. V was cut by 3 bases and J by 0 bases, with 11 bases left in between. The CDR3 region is CASSGTSISTDTQYF. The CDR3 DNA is TGTGCCAGCAGCGGTACTAGCATCAGCACAGATACGCAGTATTTT.

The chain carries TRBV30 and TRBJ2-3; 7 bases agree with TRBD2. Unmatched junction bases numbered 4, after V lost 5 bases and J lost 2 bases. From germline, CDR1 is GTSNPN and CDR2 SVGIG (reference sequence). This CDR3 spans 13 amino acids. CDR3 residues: CAWGRGSTDTQYF. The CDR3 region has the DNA TGTGCCTGGGGGAGGGGATCCACAGATACGCAGTATTTT.

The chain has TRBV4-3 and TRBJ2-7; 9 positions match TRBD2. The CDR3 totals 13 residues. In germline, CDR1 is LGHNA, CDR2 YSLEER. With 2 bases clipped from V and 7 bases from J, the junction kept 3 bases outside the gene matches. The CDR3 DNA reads TGCGCCAGCAGCCAAATCGCGGGGGGGGAGCAGTACTTC. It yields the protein CASSQIAGGEQYF.

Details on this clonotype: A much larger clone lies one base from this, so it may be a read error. The chain's CDR3 is CASIGNGRGTRELFF. DNA for the CDR3: TGTGCCAGCATTGGGAACGGCCGGGGCACCAGGGAGCTGTTTTTT. The rearrangement joins TRBV2 to TRBJ2-2; either TRBD1 or TRBD2 may fit D (5 bases each). The germline V gene encodes CDR1 SNHLY and CDR2 FYNNEI. The CDR3 covers 15 residues.

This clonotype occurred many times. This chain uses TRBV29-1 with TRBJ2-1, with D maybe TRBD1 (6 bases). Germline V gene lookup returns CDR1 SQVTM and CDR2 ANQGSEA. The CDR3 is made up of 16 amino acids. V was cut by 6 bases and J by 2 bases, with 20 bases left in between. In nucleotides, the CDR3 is TGCAGCGTCGGTACGCAAAGGACAGTTACCTACAATGAGCAGTTCTTC. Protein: CSVGTQRTVTYNEQFF.

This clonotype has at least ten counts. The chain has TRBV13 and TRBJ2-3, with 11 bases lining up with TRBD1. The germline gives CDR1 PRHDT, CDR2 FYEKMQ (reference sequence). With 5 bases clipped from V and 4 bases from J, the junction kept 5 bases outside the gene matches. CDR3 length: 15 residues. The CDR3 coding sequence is TGTGCCAGCAGCCCTGGACAGGGGGCTTCAGATACGCAGTATTTT. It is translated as CASSPGQGASDTQYF.

The CDR3 spells CASSQVTGYPYEQYF. The DNA for the CDR3 is TGCGCCAGCAGCCAAGTGACGGGGTACCCCTACGAGCAGTACTTC. The chain couples TRBV4-1 to TRBJ2-7; maybe TRBD2 (5 bases). Germline V CDR1 and CDR2: MGHRA, YSYEKL. CDR3 length: 15 residues. V was pared by 1 base and J by 2 bases, with 12 bases between.

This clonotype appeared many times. In DNA form, the CDR3 reads TGTGCCAGCAGCCGTTTGAGTGGGGTCACAGATACGCAGTATTTT. It is translated as CASSRLSGVTDTQYF. This chain connects TRBV7-6 to TRBJ2-3, with D uncertain. Germline CDR1 is SGHVS and CDR2 is FNYEAQ. This CDR3 region has 15 residues. V lost 5 bases and J lost 2, with 14 bases in between.

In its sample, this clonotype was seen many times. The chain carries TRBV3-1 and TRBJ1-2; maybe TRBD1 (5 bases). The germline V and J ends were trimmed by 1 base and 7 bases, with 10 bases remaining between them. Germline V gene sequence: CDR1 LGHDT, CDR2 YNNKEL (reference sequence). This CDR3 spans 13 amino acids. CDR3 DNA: TGTGCCAGCAGCCAAGGCCAGGGCTCTGGCTACACCTTC. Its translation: CASSQGQGSGYTF.